The present T cell receptor beta chain was sequenced within a study of OX40 agonist ivuxolimab in advanced cancers. Study details: As their treatment, patients were administered ivuxolimab, an agonistic anti-OX40 (CD134) antibody.

Method: immunoSEQ multiplex PCR; TCRdb's copy keeps in-frame clones and lacks some. The table records about 96,000 clones, 70% to 85% of them present only once. The CDR3 consists of 12 residues. Germline V gene data show CDR1 as SNHLY and CDR2 as FYNNEI. Trimming pared 4 bases from V and 9 bases from J, leaving 10 bases between. Sample: CD4+ or CD8+ T cells sorted from blood, taken in a trial of the OX40 agonist ivuxolimab. This chain links TRBV2 with TRBJ2-1; maybe TRBD2 (6 bases). This clonotype originated in an adult with an advanced solid tumor such as melanoma, head and neck, liver or kidney cancer. CDR3 amino acids: CASSASSAEQFF. The DNA of the CDR3 is TGTGCCAGCAGTGCCTCTAGCGCTGAGCAGTTCTTC.